Presented here are 27 T cell receptor beta chains from one specimen sequenced in a study of blood T cell repertoires in COVID-19. Some clones are missing from TCRdb's copy, which holds only in-frame ones; the method was immunoSEQ multiplex PCR. The sample contains 200,000 to 300,000 clones, over 75% of which appear only once. The sequencing input was peripheral blood. These receptors originate from a human donor in a cohort sampled during active COVID-19.

The chain uses TRBV4-1 and TRBJ2-1; 7 bases agree with TRBD2. With V trimmed by 0 bases and J by 8 bases, 10 bases remained unmatched. Germline loops: CDR1 MGHRA, CDR2 YSYEKL. The CDR3 has 16 amino acids. DNA for the CDR3: TGCGCCAGCAGCCAAGAAGTAGGACTAGGTTGGGATGAGCAGTTCTTC. Translating it yields CASSQEVGLGWDEQFF.

CDR3 sequence (DNA): TGTGCCAGCAGTGGTGGACAGGGTAGCTCTGGGGCCAACGTCCTGACTTTC. Translating gives CASSGGQGSSGANVLTF. The rearrangement links TRBV6-2 or TRBV6-3 to TRBJ2-6; TRBD1 agrees at 8 bases. The V gene's germline CDR1 is MNHEY and CDR2 SVGEGT. The CDR3 totals 17 residues. J was trimmed by 0 bases and V by 5 bases; bases with no gene match: 6.

The rearrangement joins TRBV19 to TRBJ1-4; D is uncertain. The CDR3 totals 14 residues. With 8 bases removed from V and 7 bases from J, the gap between germline ends came to 17 bases. The germline CDR1 and CDR2 sequences are LNHDA and SQIVND (reference sequence). CDR3 in DNA: TGTGCCAGTGGCCGCGGGGATGGGGTTGAAAAACTGTTTTTT. As protein: CASGRGDGVEKLFF.

This sequence joins TRBV15 and TRBJ2-3; TRBD2 matches at 8 bases. The CDR3 contains 18 residues. Germline loops: CDR1 LNHNV, CDR2 YYDKDF (reference sequence). V lost 1 base to trimming and J lost 1 base; unmatched junction nucleotides: 10. CDR3 sequence: CATSRGVLRGVGTDTQYF. The CDR3, as DNA: TGTGCCACCAGCAGAGGCGTCCTGCGGGGGGTAGGCACAGATACGCAGTATTTT.

V usage is TRBV7-2 and J usage is TRBJ2-5, with TRBD1 identical over 7 bases. Per the germline V gene, CDR1 is SGHTA and CDR2 is FQGNSA. Unmatched junction bases numbered 4, after V lost 6 bases and J lost 3 bases. This CDR3 spans 13 amino acids. CDR3 residues: CASSKQGKETQYF. CDR3 DNA: TGTGCCAGCAGTAAACAGGGGAAAGAGACCCAGTACTTC.

This chain links TRBV6-2 or TRBV6-3 with TRBJ2-2; 9 bases are a match to TRBD2. Per the germline V gene, CDR1 is MNHEY and CDR2 is SVGEGT. The CDR3 loop spans 16 amino acids. V shed 6 bases and J 6 bases; nucleotides not matched to a gene: 11. CDR3 sequence: CASSSRAGGPPGELFF. The CDR3 DNA reads as TGTGCCAGCAGCTCCCGCGCGGGGGGGCCGCCCGGGGAGCTGTTTTTT.

The rearrangement uses TRBV6-5 and TRBJ1-2; D gene ambiguous. CDR1 is MNHEY, CDR2 SVGAGI, per germline. The CDR3 runs 12 residues. V lost 10 bases to trimming and J lost 4 bases, with 13 bases between them. CDR3 sequence reads: CATWAFLYGYTF. The CDR3 region has the DNA TGTGCCACCTGGGCCTTCCTCTATGGCTACACCTTC.

This rearrangement joins TRBV5-1 to TRBJ1-2, with 9 bases that match TRBD1. Per germline, CDR1 SGHRS and CDR2 YFSETQ. V was pared by 0 bases and J by 6 bases, with 6 bases of the junction left unmatched. The CDR3 has 15 amino acids. CDR3 in amino acids: CASSLARTGVDGYTF. The CDR3 nucleotides are TGCGCCAGCAGCTTGGCCCGGACAGGGGTTGATGGCTACACCTTC.

The V gene is TRBV11-1, the J gene TRBJ2-3, with a possible D match to TRBD1 (6 bases). Germline CDR1 SGHAT, CDR2 FQDESV (reference sequence). Trimming took off 2 bases at V and 2 bases at J, with 14 bases between the two ends. There are 16 residues in the CDR3. CDR3 sequence: CASSLLPRGITDTQYF. As DNA, the CDR3 is TGTGCCAGCAGCTTACTCCCTAGGGGGATCACAGATACGCAGTATTTT.

This rearrangement joins TRBV6-5 to TRBJ2-7, with TRBD1 as a possible D gene (5 bases). V was trimmed by 4 bases and J by 6 bases, leaving 13 bases between them. The CDR3 length is 13 residues. The germline gives CDR1 MNHEY, CDR2 SVGAGI. CDR3 protein: CASSFQGIGEQYF. DNA for the CDR3: TGTGCCAGCAGTTTCCAGGGAATCGGCGAGCAGTACTTC.

V usage is TRBV19 and J usage is TRBJ2-7, with D tentatively TRBD1 (5 bases). The V and J ends lost 5 bases and 5 bases respectively, with 13 bases between them. CDR1 is LNHDA, CDR2 SQIVND, per germline (reference sequence). The CDR3 spans 13 residues. The CDR3 region is CASSRQGADEQYF. CDR3 bases: TGTGCCAGTAGTCGTCAGGGTGCGGACGAGCAGTACTTC.

The chain couples TRBV5-1 to TRBJ2-7; D gene uncertain. The CDR3 loop spans 17 amino acids. Germline V gene lookup returns CDR1 SGHRS and CDR2 YFSETQ. The V end was cut by 3 bases, the J end by 2 bases, with 21 bases between. The CDR3 here is CASSSRFAGNGPYEQYF. CDR3 bases: TGCGCCAGCAGCTCGCGCTTTGCAGGAAATGGTCCCTACGAGCAGTACTTC.

The chain recombines TRBV10-3 with TRBJ1-2; D perhaps matches TRBD1 (5 bases). The CDR3 covers 11 residues. V was shortened by 6 bases and J by 10 bases, with 12 bases between the two germline ends. Germline V gives CDR1 ENHRY, CDR2 SYGVKD. For the CDR3, the DNA is TGTGCCATCAGCTTTGACAGCTTCTACACCTTC. Translation: CAISFDSFYTF.

The chain employs TRBV5-6 and TRBJ1-4; TRBD1 matches at 8 bases. The CDR3 has 15 residues. V gave up 3 bases and J gave up 4 bases; unmatched junction bases: 5. Germline CDR1 is SGHDT and CDR2 is YYEEEE. The CDR3, as DNA: TGTGCCAGCAGCTGGGCCGGACAGGGTAATGAAAAACTGTTTTTT. Its protein is CASSWAGQGNEKLFF.

V and J are TRBV6-5 and TRBJ1-2; a possible D gene is TRBD1 (5 bases). This CDR3 is 11 amino acids long. CDR1 and CDR2 (germline): MNHEY, SVGAGI. The V end lost 6 bases, the J end lost 4 bases, and 6 bases lay between the germline ends. CDR3 sequence: CASSQGYGYTF. CDR3 nucleotide sequence: TGTGCCAGCAGCCAGGGCTATGGCTACACCTTC.

V usage is TRBV18 and J usage is TRBJ2-1; tentatively, D is TRBD1 (6 bases). This CDR3 spans 14 amino acids. The ends were cut back, 6 bases at V and 9 bases at J, with 18 bases in the middle. Germline CDR1 and CDR2: KGHSH and LQKENI. The CDR3 DNA sequence: TGTGCCAGCTCCAATGGGGGCCCGTCGGGTGAGCAGTTCTTC. Encoded protein: CASSNGGPSGEQFF.

The V and J genes are TRBV3-1 (or the pseudogene TRBV3-2) and TRBJ2-7; TRBD2 aligns across 10 bases. Germline CDR1 is LGHDT and CDR2 is YNNKEL (reference sequence). V lost 7 bases, J lost 6 bases, and 6 bases stayed unmatched. The CDR3 is made up of 13 amino acids. The CDR3 nucleotides read TGTGCCAGCACGCTAGCGGGAGAACGCGAGCAGTACTTC. Translating it yields CASTLAGEREQYF.

The rearrangement uses TRBV7-9 and TRBJ2-7, with D possibly TRBD1 on 6 matching bases. CDR1 SEHNR and CDR2 FQNEAQ come from the germline V gene (reference sequence). The CDR3 loop spans 15 amino acids. Trimming removed 5 bases from V and 0 bases from J, with 14 bases in between. Here the CDR3 reads CASSERTALSYEQYF. CDR3 nucleotides: TGTGCCAGCAGCGAGCGGACAGCCCTCTCCTACGAGCAGTACTTC.

V usage is TRBV29-1 and J usage is TRBJ2-1; TRBD2 is a possible D gene (5 bases). Looked up from germline, CDR1 is SQVTM and CDR2 is ANQGSEA. The CDR3 extends over 14 amino acids. Between the trimmed V and J ends, which lost 1 base and 0 bases, there was a span of 7 bases. The CDR3 loop reads CSVEGGSSYNEQFF. The DNA for the CDR3 is TGCAGCGTTGAAGGTGGGAGCTCCTACAATGAGCAGTTCTTC.

The J gene is TRBJ2-7, the V gene TRBV28; D may be TRBD1 (5 bases). V was cut by 7 bases and J by 3 bases, with 19 bases left in between. This CDR3 has 15 residues. The V gene's germline CDR1 is MDHEN and CDR2 SYDVKM. The CDR3 nucleotides are TGTGCCAGCACCTCCACTGAGAATCAGGGCTACGAGCAGTACTTC. Its translation: CASTSTENQGYEQYF.

The gene calls are TRBV5-1 and TRBJ2-5; no clear D gene. Trimming took 1 base from V and 4 from J, leaving 11 bases between them. Germline CDR1 and CDR2: SGHRS and YFSETQ. The CDR3 is made up of 14 amino acids. This chain's CDR3 is CASSLPGGGETQYF. The DNA of the CDR3 is TGCGCCAGCAGCTTGCCTGGCGGTGGAGAGACCCAGTACTTC.

The chain couples TRBV28 to TRBJ2-7; possibly TRBD1 for D (6 bases). The CDR3 is 17 residues long. Trimming pared 3 bases from V and 0 bases from J, leaving 18 bases between. The germline V gene encodes CDR1 MDHEN and CDR2 SYDVKM. CDR3 nucleotides: TGTGCCAGCAGTTTTAGGGGGTTACTTCCTAGCTCCTACGAGCAGTACTTC. Residues: CASSFRGLLPSSYEQYF.

V and J are TRBV7-2 and TRBJ1-2, with TRBD1 matching 10 bases. The CDR3 extends over 14 amino acids. V dropped 3 bases and J dropped 6; count of bases not matched to a gene: 4. CDR1 SGHTA and CDR2 FQGNSA come from the germline V gene. CDR3 coding DNA: TGTGCCAGCAGCTTGGGACAGGGGTGGGATGGCTACACCTTC. Translating gives CASSLGQGWDGYTF.

The chain employs TRBV28 and TRBJ1-2; D may be TRBD1 (5 bases). The CDR3 extends over 11 amino acids. Trimming left V 6 bases short and J 8 bases short, with 10 bases between. Per germline, CDR1 MDHEN and CDR2 SYDVKM. The CDR3 DNA sequence: TGTGCCAGCAGGGACAAGAGGGGCTACACCTTC. Translation: CASRDKRGYTF.

This clone was detected only a few times. The CDR3 is CASSTGTDYEQYF. CDR3 nucleotide sequence: TGTGCCAGTAGTACGGGGACAGACTACGAGCAGTACTTC. The chain has TRBV19 and TRBJ2-7, with TRBD1 matching over 7 bases. The CDR3 has 13 residues. Germline CDR1 LNHDA, CDR2 SQIVND (reference sequence). V was pared by 4 bases and J by 3 bases, with 3 bases of the junction left unmatched.

V gene TRBV9 combines with J gene TRBJ2-7; D possibly corresponds to TRBD2 (6 bases). The CDR3 sequence is 14 residues long. Looked up from germline, CDR1 is SGDLS and CDR2 is YYNGEE. The V end was cut by 0 bases, the J end by 6 bases, with 13 bases between. The CDR3 coding sequence is TGTGCCAGCAGCGTAGCCCCCCAGGGAGGCGAGCAGTACTTC. Translated, it gives CASSVAPQGGEQYF.

This chain links TRBV11-2 with TRBJ2-6, with 8 nucleotides matching TRBD1. Germline-derived CDR1 and CDR2 are SGHAT and FQNNGV. V dropped 2 bases and J dropped 1; count of bases not matched to a gene: 4. This CDR3 has 17 amino acids. CDR3 residues: CASSLQGARSGANVLTF. The CDR3 bases are TGTGCCAGCAGCTTACAGGGGGCAAGATCTGGGGCCAACGTCCTGACTTTC.